This TCR beta chain was profiled in a study of blood T cell repertoires in COVID-19. Study at large: Spain, Italy and the United States supplied samples that represented acute and convalescent COVID-19. The analysed material was cDNA or gDNA that came from T cells, B-cell-depleted T cells, or PBMCs.

In the original analysis: Estimated nucleated cell counts came from reference gene primer amplification. TCRdb keeps only in-frame clones here, not all; method: immunoSEQ multiplex PCR. That table supplies the V and J calls and clone size; D and trimming were determined from the DNA. Among some 73,000 clones listed, 82% were seen once. The CDR3 is 12 amino acids. Trimming at V came to 2 bases and at J to 11 bases, leaving 5 bases not matched to a gene. Germline CDR1 is LGHDT and CDR2 is YNNKEL (reference sequence). The sequence derives from a woman aged 55-70 years with acute or convalescent COVID-19. The specimen was peripheral blood. The chain has TRBV3-1 (or the pseudogene TRBV3-2) and TRBJ1-1, with 7 positions matching TRBD1. The DNA for the CDR3 is TGTGCCAGCAGCCAAACAGGGGACACGGCTTTCTTT. It yields the protein CASSQTGDTAFF.